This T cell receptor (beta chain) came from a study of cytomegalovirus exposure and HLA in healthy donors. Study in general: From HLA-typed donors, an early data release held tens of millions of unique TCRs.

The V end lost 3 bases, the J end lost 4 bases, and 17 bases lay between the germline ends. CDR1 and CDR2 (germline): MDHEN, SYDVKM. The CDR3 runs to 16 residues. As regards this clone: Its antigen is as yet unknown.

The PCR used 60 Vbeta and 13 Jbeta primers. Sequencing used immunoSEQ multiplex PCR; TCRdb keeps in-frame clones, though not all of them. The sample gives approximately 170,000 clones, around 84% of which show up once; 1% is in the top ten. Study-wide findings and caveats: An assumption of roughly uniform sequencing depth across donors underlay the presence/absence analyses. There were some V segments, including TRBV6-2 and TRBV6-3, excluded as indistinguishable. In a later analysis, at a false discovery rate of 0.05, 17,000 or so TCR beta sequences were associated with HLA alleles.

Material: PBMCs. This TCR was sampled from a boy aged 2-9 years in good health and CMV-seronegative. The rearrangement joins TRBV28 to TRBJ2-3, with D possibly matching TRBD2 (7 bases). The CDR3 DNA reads TGTGCCAGCAGTTTCACAGGGTGGCGGGAGTCAGATACGCAGTATTTT. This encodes CASSFTGWRESDTQYF.